Shown below are 13 T cell receptor beta chains from a single sample sequenced in a study of T cell responses to AZD1222 COVID-19 vaccine. Sequenced by immunoSEQ multiplex PCR; TCRdb stores in-frame clones only, minus some. The sample contains more than 110,000 clones, around 90% of which appear only once. Source: peripheral blood, taken on day 0 of AZD1222 vaccination. The source is an adult in good health.

This clone was counted a single time. The chain links TRBV6-5 to TRBJ1-2; the match to TRBD1 covers 7 bases. V shed 4 bases, J shed 3 bases, and the junction held 8 bases outside the gene matches. The germline V gene encodes CDR1 MNHEY and CDR2 SVGAGI. This CDR3 spans 15 amino acids. The CDR3 sequence is CASSSSGQVDYGYTF. The CDR3 DNA is TGTGCCAGCAGTTCATCTGGACAGGTCGACTATGGCTACACCTTC.

This chain uses TRBV10-3 with TRBJ2-5, with 8 bases lining up with TRBD1. This CDR3 contains 14 residues. J lost 5 bases, V lost 4 bases, and 6 bases had no gene match. Germline V CDR1 and CDR2: ENHRY, SYGVKD. The DNA of the CDR3 is TGTGCCATCAGTGCGGACAGGGCACACGAGACCCAGTACTTC. This translates into CAISADRAHETQYF.

The V call is TRBV19, the J call TRBJ2-1; 7 bases map to TRBD1. The CDR3 contains 17 residues. Germline V CDR1 and CDR2: LNHDA, SQIVND (reference sequence). J was trimmed by 8 bases and V by 5 bases; bases with no gene match: 18. In DNA, the CDR3 is TGTGCCAGTAGTGCAAAGCCCGGGACAGAGTTAAACCATGAGCAGTTCTTC. It yields the protein CASSAKPGTELNHEQFF.

This chain uses TRBV5-1 with TRBJ2-7; D is undetermined. The V end lost 0 bases, the J end lost 1 base, and 11 bases lay between the germline ends. CDR1 and CDR2 from the germline V gene are SGHRS and YFSETQ. The CDR3 has 15 residues. CDR3 sequence: CASSLGGTVSYEQYF. DNA for the CDR3: TGCGCCAGCAGCTTGGGGGGTACAGTATCCTACGAGCAGTACTTC. Supplemented by reference TRBV5-1 and TRBJ2-7, the full variable domain reads KAGVTQTPRYLIKTRGQQVTLSCSPISGHRSVSWYQQTPGQGLQFLFEYFSETQRNKGNFPGRFSGRQFSNSRSEMNVSTLELGDSALYLCASSLGGTVSYEQYFGPGTRLTVT.

The chain uses TRBV7-8 and TRBJ2-7; 7 positions agree with TRBD1. Unmatched junction bases numbered 6, after V lost 3 bases and J lost 4 bases. Per germline, CDR1 SGHVS and CDR2 FQNEAQ. The CDR3 runs to 14 residues. Here the CDR3 reads CASSFGTAKYEQYF. The CDR3 DNA sequence: TGTGCCAGCAGCTTCGGGACAGCTAAGTACGAGCAGTACTTC.

The rearrangement joins TRBV7-9 to TRBJ2-1; TRBD2 matches at 15 bases. V lost 6 bases and J lost 5; bases outside the gene matches: 14. The germline CDR1 and CDR2 sequences are SEHNR and FQNEAQ (reference sequence). There are 19 residues in the CDR3. The CDR3 here is CASRRGVPGLAGGNNEQFF. The CDR3 DNA reads as TGTGCCAGCAGACGAGGGGTTCCGGGACTAGCGGGAGGTAACAATGAGCAGTTCTTC. The full variable domain, its missing parts supplied by reference TRBV7-9 and TRBJ2-1, is DTGVSQNPRHKITKRGQNVTFRCDPISEHNRLYWYRQTLGQGPEFLTYFQNEAQLEKSRLLSDRFSAERPKGSFSTLEIQRTEQGDSAMYLCASRRGVPGLAGGNNEQFFGPGTRLTVL.

The V and J genes are TRBV15 and TRBJ2-7, with 8 positions matching TRBD2. There are 15 residues in the CDR3. With 0 bases clipped from V and 3 bases from J, the junction kept 4 bases outside the gene matches. The germline CDR1 and CDR2 sequences are LNHNV and YYDKDF (reference sequence). The CDR3 DNA reads as TGTGCCACCAGCAGAGATCCCGCGGGAGGCTACGAGCAGTACTTC. It yields the protein CATSRDPAGGYEQYF.

The genes are TRBV29-1 and TRBJ1-2; TRBD1 matches 9 bases. The CDR3 has 16 residues. With 5 bases clipped from V and 4 bases from J, the junction kept 14 bases outside the gene matches. Germline V gives CDR1 SQVTM, CDR2 ANQGSEA. Here the CDR3 DNA reads TGCAGCGTTCCCCCCGATTCGGGACAGGGAGCCTATGGCTACACCTTC. It is translated as CSVPPDSGQGAYGYTF.

The V call is TRBV18, the J call TRBJ2-7, with TRBD2 as a possible D gene (5 bases). Trimming stripped 0 bases from V and 4 bases from J, with 10 bases between. The CDR3 contains 14 residues. Germline CDR1 and CDR2: KGHSH and LQKENI. CDR3 DNA: TGTGCCAGCTCACCACCGGACTTTATGTACGAGCAGTACTTC. Its translation: CASSPPDFMYEQYF.

The chain links TRBV7-2 to TRBJ1-5; D gene unclear. From germline, CDR1 is SGHTA and CDR2 FQGNSA. CDR3 length: 13 residues. The germline V and J ends were trimmed by 5 bases and 0 bases, with 5 bases remaining between them. As DNA, the CDR3 is TGTGCCAGCAGCCGCGGTAGCAATCAGCCCCAGCATTTT. It codes for CASSRGSNQPQHF.

The chain carries TRBV5-4 and TRBJ1-5; tentatively, D is TRBD1 (6 bases). CDR1 is SGHNT, CDR2 YYREEE, per germline (reference sequence). This CDR3 has 13 amino acids. The V and J ends lost 4 bases and 5 bases respectively, with 10 bases between them. In nucleotides, the CDR3 is TGTGCCAGCAGCAGGGACATCCATCAGCCCCAGCATTTT. Its translation is CASSRDIHQPQHF.

This clone occurred once. The chain combines TRBV11-2 with TRBJ1-1; D is uncertain. This CDR3 is built from 13 residues. Trimming took 1 base from V and 4 from J, leaving 7 bases between them. The germline V gene encodes CDR1 SGHAT and CDR2 FQNNGV. The CDR3 nucleotides are TGTGCCAGCAGCTTAGGACCGAGCACTGAAGCTTTCTTT. Translated: CASSLGPSTEAFF. The full variable domain, with the rest looked up from reference TRBV11-2 and TRBJ1-1, is EAGVAQSPRYKIIEKRQSVAFWCNPISGHATLYWYQQILGQGPKLLIQFQNNGVVDDSQLPKDRFSAERLKGVDSTLKIQPAKLEDSAVYLCASSLGPSTEAFFGQGTRLTVV.

The chain is built from TRBV27 and TRBJ2-2; D is tentatively TRBD1 or TRBD2 (6 bases each). This CDR3 has 17 amino acids. The germline V and J ends were trimmed by 6 bases and 0 bases, with 17 bases remaining between them. CDR1 is MNHEY, CDR2 SMNVEV, per germline (reference sequence). In DNA, the CDR3 is TGTGCCAGCAGCACGATTCGGGGGACACCGAACACCGGGGAGCTGTTTTTT. Its translation is CASSTIRGTPNTGELFF.